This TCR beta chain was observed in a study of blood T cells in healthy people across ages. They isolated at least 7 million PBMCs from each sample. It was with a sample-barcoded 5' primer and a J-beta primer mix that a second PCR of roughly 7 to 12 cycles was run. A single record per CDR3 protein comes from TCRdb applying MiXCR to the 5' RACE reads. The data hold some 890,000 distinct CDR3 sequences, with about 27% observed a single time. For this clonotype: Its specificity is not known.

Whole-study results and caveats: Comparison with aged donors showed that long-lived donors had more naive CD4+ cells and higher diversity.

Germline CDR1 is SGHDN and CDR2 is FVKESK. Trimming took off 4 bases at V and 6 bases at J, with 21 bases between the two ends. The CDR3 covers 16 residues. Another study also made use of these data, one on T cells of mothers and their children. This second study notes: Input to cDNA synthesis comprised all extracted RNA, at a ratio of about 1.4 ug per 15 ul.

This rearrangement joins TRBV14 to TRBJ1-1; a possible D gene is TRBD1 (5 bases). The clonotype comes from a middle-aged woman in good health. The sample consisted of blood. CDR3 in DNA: TGTGCCAGCAGCCGAGATCCATGGAGGGGAGGCGCTGAAGCTTTCTTT. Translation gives CASSRDPWRGGAEAFF.